The 14 T cell receptor beta chains in this list originate from one sample, sequenced in a study of blood T cell repertoires in COVID-19 (dated by TCRdb to 2019 to 2021). Library preparation was by the immunoSEQ multiplex PCR assay. The source is immuneACCESS, and TCRdb retained only in-frame sequences with V and J called. Part of the clones is not carried over; for the studies checked, unresolved V genes explain less than half of this, and the remainder is unexplained. This sample is represented by about 210,000 clones; approximately 86% of them were singletons. The leading ten clones occupy 10% to 13% of the sample. Sequenced sample: PBMCs or T cells enriched from blood (not recorded which). Receptor source: a man younger than 35 with acute COVID-19.

The J gene is TRBJ1-2, the V gene TRBV12-3 or TRBV12-4; 7 positions agree with TRBD1. The CDR3 length is 13 residues. V shed 6 bases and J 6 bases; nucleotides not matched to a gene: 7. CDR3 amino acids: CASSATGVDGYTF. The CDR3 coding sequence is TGTGCCAGCAGCGCAACAGGGGTAGATGGCTACACCTTC.

V gene TRBV5-1 combines with J gene TRBJ2-7; TRBD1 matches at 9 bases. The CDR3 has 15 residues. J lost 4 bases, V lost 4 bases, and 9 bases had no gene match. CDR1 and CDR2 (germline): SGHRS, YFSETQ. CDR3 sequence reads: CASSGATGGHYEQYF. CDR3 DNA: TGCGCCAGCAGCGGAGCGACAGGGGGGCATTACGAGCAGTACTTC.

V is TRBV12-5 and J is TRBJ2-2; 14 bases map to TRBD2. Germline-derived CDR1 and CDR2 are LGHNT and FRNRAP. The CDR3 consists of 18 residues. Trimming removed 5 bases from V and 5 bases from J; junction bases left unmatched: 10. The CDR3 DNA reads as TGTGCTAGTGGTCCGGGACTAGCGGGAGCCTTTTGGACCGGGGAGCTGTTTTTT. Encoded protein: CASGPGLAGAFWTGELFF.

The rearrangement links TRBV6-5 to TRBJ1-4; D remains unclear. Trimming took off 6 bases at V and 5 bases at J, with 10 bases between the two ends. The CDR3 has 13 amino acids. CDR1 MNHEY and CDR2 SVGAGI come from the germline V gene. DNA of the CDR3: TGTGCCAGCAGCGGGAGCCCAAATGAAAAACTGTTTTTT. Protein product: CASSGSPNEKLFF.

The gene calls are TRBV28 and TRBJ2-1; 7 nucleotides line up with TRBD2. The CDR3 totals 13 residues. The ends lost 2 bases at V and 7 bases at J; junction bases unmatched: 2. From germline, CDR1 is MDHEN and CDR2 SYDVKM. CDR3 DNA: TGTGCCAGCAGTTTAGGAGCGGGGAATGAGCAGTTCTTC. Its protein product is CASSLGAGNEQFF.

J is TRBJ2-7 and V is TRBV19; D possibly corresponds to TRBD2 (7 bases). The CDR3 has 16 amino acids. The V end lost 4 bases, the J end lost 2 bases, and 18 bases lay between the germline ends. Per germline, CDR1 LNHDA and CDR2 SQIVND (reference sequence). The CDR3 region is CASSNRVSGLTYEQYF. The CDR3, as DNA: TGTGCCAGTAGTAACAGGGTTAGCGGGTTAACCTACGAGCAGTACTTC.

This chain links TRBV5-1 with TRBJ2-7, with 12 bases identical to TRBD2. The CDR3 sequence is 15 residues long. Germline loops: CDR1 SGHRS, CDR2 YFSETQ. V was pared by 1 base and J by 6 bases, with 5 bases of the junction left unmatched. The DNA of the CDR3 is TGCGCCAGCAGCTTGAGGACTAGCGGGATAAGCGAGCAGTACTTC. The encoded protein is CASSLRTSGISEQYF.

This clone was seen only a few times. This chain joins TRBV10-3 and TRBJ2-2, with D hard to call. The CDR3 spans 17 residues. Germline loops: CDR1 ENHRY, CDR2 SYGVKD. Deletions cut 0 bases from V and 1 base from J, with 12 bases between. The CDR3 coding sequence is TGTGCCATCAGTGAGTCCCAAGGTAGCTGGAACACCGGGGAGCTGTTTTTT. This encodes CAISESQGSWNTGELFF.

The chain carries TRBV11-2 and TRBJ1-2; no definite D call. The CDR3 covers 14 residues. V shed 5 bases and J shed 4 bases, with 14 bases lying between them. Germline loops: CDR1 SGHAT, CDR2 FQNNGV. The CDR3 nucleotides are TGTGCCAGCAGCCCTTCTGGGCCTTCCTATGGCTACACCTTC. This translates into CASSPSGPSYGYTF.

V usage is TRBV24-1 and J usage is TRBJ2-7; 9 nucleotides match TRBD2. Germline CDR1 is KGHDR and CDR2 is SFDVKD. There are 16 residues in the CDR3. The ends lost 4 bases at V and 0 bases at J; junction bases unmatched: 6. This CDR3 reads CATSDPSREGSYEQYF. The CDR3 nucleotides read TGTGCCACCAGTGACCCGTCGCGGGAGGGCTCCTACGAGCAGTACTTC.

The chain is built from TRBV29-1 and TRBJ1-4; 7 positions match TRBD1. The CDR3 covers 11 residues. The ends lost 4 bases at V and 12 bases at J; junction bases unmatched: 5. From germline, CDR1 is SQVTM and CDR2 ANQGSEA. In DNA form, the CDR3 reads TGCAGCGTTGGGGGGGACAGTCAACTGTTTTTT. This codes for CSVGGDSQLFF.

The rearrangement uses TRBV12-3 or TRBV12-4 and TRBJ2-7; D may be TRBD1 (5 bases). CDR3 length: 13 amino acids. Trimming pared 2 bases from V and 6 bases from J, leaving 11 bases between. The CDR3 sequence: CASSLQGRGEQYF. Written as DNA, the CDR3 is TGTGCCAGCAGTTTACAGGGCCGTGGCGAGCAGTACTTC.

This chain joins TRBV9 and TRBJ2-7, with D perhaps TRBD1 (6 bases). Germline CDR1 is SGDLS and CDR2 is YYNGEE. The CDR3 spans 16 residues. V was pared by 1 base and J by 4 bases, with 18 bases between. Here the CDR3 DNA reads TGTGCCAGCAGCGTAAGGAGCCGGACAGAAAATTACGAGCAGTACTTC. This encodes CASSVRSRTENYEQYF.

V and J are TRBV27 and TRBJ2-2; the D gene is possibly TRBD2 (5 bases). Germline V gives CDR1 MNHEY, CDR2 SMNVEV (reference sequence). V was clipped by 7 bases and J by 4 bases, with 16 bases between them. CDR3 size: 15 residues. CDR3 sequence: CASTYSFRGTGELFF. The CDR3 DNA sequence: TGTGCCAGCACTTACAGCTTCCGGGGCACCGGGGAGCTGTTTTTT.